This TCR beta chain was obtained from a study of blood T cell repertoires in COVID-19 (dated by TCRdb to 2018 to 2020). As for the study more broadly: Samples covering the acute and convalescent phases of COVID-19 were provided by collaborators in the United States, Italy and Spain. The prospective study material was composed of cDNA or gDNA derived from T cells, B-cell-depleted T cells, or PBMCs. The dataset comprised deeply sampled blood TCRbeta repertoires from subjects exposed to, actively infected with, or recovered from COVID-19. The repertoires were made available in a free public database intended to serve as a resource for research on the immune response to SARS-CoV-2. Samples were obtained from the ongoing ImmuneRACE study (first 160 participants) and from 950 to 1,500 subjects provided by 6 global collaborators. The sample metadata nearly always contained a de-identified subject ID, COVID-19 status, age in years and sex. Where available, HLA class I and class II types were obtained from metadata supplied by the sample provider rather than from assay-based typing. On the study overall, not on this receptor specifically: The quantity of clinical and demographic metadata differed by source and by participant and was supplied without curation.

A note on this clone: This clone's antigen is unknown. Within one base of it there is no much larger clone, and no base qualities were kept.

In Seattle, one collaborating source enrolled patients while the infection was active and tracked those patients longitudinally over the course of disease. Whole blood was collected in K2EDTA tubes by collaborating institutions according to the institutions' own protocols. Collaborator samples were shipped for TCRbeta analysis as frozen whole blood, isolated PBMCs, or DNA extracted from either sample type. The immunoSEQ Assay, a bias-controlled multiplex PCR, was used to amplify TCRbeta CDR3 regions from genomic DNA. The published analysis was carried out like this. Nucleated cell counts per sample were estimated from amplification of reference gene primers within the assay. Sequence reads were collapsed and filtered to measure the absolute abundance of every unique TCRbeta CDR3 rearrangement. For each sample, productive Simpson clonality was calculated as the square root of Simpson's diversity index over productive rearrangements. The clones in this table, taken by TCRdb from immuneACCESS, are in-frame only. Not every clone is retained; where verified, under half of the shortfall comes from an unresolved V gene, and the cause of the rest is unknown. That table supplies the V and J calls and clone size; D and trimming were determined from the DNA. The table for this sample lists approximately 170,000 clones; roughly four fifths of them were counted only once. The ten largest account for around 7.3% of the sample.

Sequencing was performed on peripheral blood. This TCR was recovered from a woman between 65 and 79 years old with COVID-19, enrolled during active disease.

The CDR3: CASNLPGQGYSNYGYTF. The DNA is TGTGCCAGTAACTTACCGGGACAGGGGTACTCTAACTATGGCTACACCTTC. The sequence joins TRBV19 to TRBJ1-2; 10 bases in the junction line up with TRBD1. Reading the germline V gene (reference sequence) gives CDR1 LNHDA and CDR2 SQIVND. From its cysteine to its phenylalanine, the CDR3 spans 17 amino acids. CDR3 DNA only is kept here, 51 bases in frame from base 1. Trimming leaves V shorter by 7 bases and J shorter by 0 bases, with the junction holding 11 bases beyond the gene matches.